This T cell receptor (beta chain) was recorded in a study of tumor and adjacent non-tumor tissue in lung cancer (dated by TCRdb to about 2018). For context, the study as a whole: The cohort included eleven to twelve adenocarcinoma, 2 squamous cell carcinoma and 1 small cell lung cancer patients. The 15 or so patients were aged about 31 to 85 years, included about ten men and 5 women, and had TNM stage I to III disease. Sequencing produced 125,075,908 productive TCRbeta reads in total, an average of approximately 4.5 million reads per sample. Using bulk TCRbeta repertoires from approximately 15 lung cancer patients, the study set lung tumor tissue side by side with matched distant non-tumor lung tissue. Fewer than 35 paired specimens, one tumor and one normal lung sample per patient, were profiled by TCRbeta CDR3 sequencing.

Libraries were made using multiplex PCR. Sequencing instrument: Illumina HiSeq 2500. TCRbeta libraries were constructed through three rounds of nested PCR with primers (Table S4) according to protocols adapted from ARM-PCR. Before sequencing, PCR products in the 200-500 bp range were cut out of the gel and cleaned up using the QIAquick gel extraction kit. Per the authors' processing: Reads were cleaned using Trimmomatic, were merged into complete CDR3 sequences using FLASH, and were assigned to V(D)J germline segments using MiTCR. Clonal diversity was calculated as the inverse Simpson's index using VDJtools. Productive reads were defined as in-frame sequences without a premature stop codon. The raw public reads went through TCRdb reprocessing: fastp at Q25, MiXCR clone calling, in-frame beta chains kept. CDR3 protein sequences are deduplicated, and each keeps its most common genes and DNA. Here the V and J calls rest on TCRdb's processing, not on the authors' analysis. The sample table records 76,000 or so distinct CDR3 sequences; around 70% of these occur just once. The biggest ten clones account for roughly 12% of the sample.

Overall study results and their limits: The methods do not name the sequencing platform or mention unique molecular identifiers. The cohort had only 15 patients, and the authors noted that larger samples and more detailed clinical data are needed. In normal lung, the top 100 clones accounted for a significantly larger cumulative share of the repertoire than in tumor tissue. TCR diversity was significantly higher in younger patients, and greater tumor TCR diversity was associated with shorter overall survival and shorter disease-free survival. Peripheral blood was not sequenced, so blood TCRbeta repertoires were not examined in the lung cancer patients of the study. TCR diversity (inverse Simpson) was significantly higher in tumor than in normal lung tissue (approximately 400 vs 170, P = 0.0075, Mann-Whitney U test).

V ends up 3 bases short and J 9 bases short, with an unmatched junction base count of 8. The CDR3, cysteine through phenylalanine, is 14 amino acids long. The retained sequence is limited to the CDR3, 42 bases, with the frame set at the first base. CDR1 and CDR2, looked up from the germline V gene, are SGHTA and FQGNSA. Remarks on this clonotype: Its target antigen remains unknown. Base-call qualities are not available, and no considerably larger clone is one nucleotide away.

RNA was extracted from bulk unsorted tissue and checked for quality with a NanoDrop ND-1000 and an Agilent 2100. The donors were newly diagnosed lung cancer patients admitted for thoracic surgery in China from August to November 2014 who had not received prior chemotherapy. Patients who had received previous radiotherapy or chemotherapy, or who had another concurrent cancer, were excluded from the study. Pieces of surgical tissue measuring about 1-2.1 cm3 were kept in RNAlater solution and stored at -80 degrees C until use. Sample: lung tumor tissue. The chain is encoded by TRBV7-2 joined to TRBJ2-5; 9 central bases correspond to TRBD2. The clonotype originates from a woman between 65 and 79 years old with non-small cell lung cancer. Here the CDR3 is given as CASSLGPSGKSQYF. The nucleotides read TGTGCCAGCAGCTTGGGGCCTAGCGGGAAGTCCCAGTACTTC. With all but the CDR3 taken from the reference TRBV7-2 and TRBJ2-5 genes, the full variable domain is: GAGVSQSPSNKVTEKGKDVELRCDPISGHTALYWYRQSLGQGLEFLIYFQGNSAPDKSGLPSDRFSAERTGGSVSTLTIQRTQQEDSAVYLCASSLGPSGKSQYFGPGTRLLVL.